This TCR beta chain was captured by sequencing in a study of CD8 T cells in Susac syndrome. Study-wide findings and caveats: The study conceded that its TCR sequencing and HLA analysis involved relatively few individuals.

Trimming shortened V by 3 bases and J by 3 bases, and 14 bases separated the two germline ends. The CDR3 is 14 residues long. Germline CDR1 SQVTM, CDR2 ANQGSEA. Random hexamers served to reverse transcribe roughly 0.5 to 1 ug RNA. Coverage of TCR beta CDR3 amplification by immunoSEQ multiplex PCR extended to 54 Vbeta and 13 Jbeta. MiXCR, applied by TCRdb to the immunoSEQ multiplex PCR reads, yields one record per CDR3 protein. Seen here are approximately 150,000 distinct CDR3 sequences, approximately 93% observed once, and the top ten hold 0.08% to 0.095%. Sequencing targeted TCR beta in blood CD8+ and CD4+ T cells. Negative isolation was used for CD8+ and CD4+ T cells and FACS enrichment for TEMRA cells. Note on this clonotype: Its antigen is still unknown.

Sequencing used CD4+ T cells from PBMCs. This receptor was obtained from a human donor with multiple sclerosis. J is TRBJ1-2 and V is TRBV29-1, with D uncertain. CDR3 region: CSVERHTEDYGYTF. The CDR3 DNA reads as TGCAGCGTTGAGCGACACACAGAAGACTATGGCTACACCTTC.